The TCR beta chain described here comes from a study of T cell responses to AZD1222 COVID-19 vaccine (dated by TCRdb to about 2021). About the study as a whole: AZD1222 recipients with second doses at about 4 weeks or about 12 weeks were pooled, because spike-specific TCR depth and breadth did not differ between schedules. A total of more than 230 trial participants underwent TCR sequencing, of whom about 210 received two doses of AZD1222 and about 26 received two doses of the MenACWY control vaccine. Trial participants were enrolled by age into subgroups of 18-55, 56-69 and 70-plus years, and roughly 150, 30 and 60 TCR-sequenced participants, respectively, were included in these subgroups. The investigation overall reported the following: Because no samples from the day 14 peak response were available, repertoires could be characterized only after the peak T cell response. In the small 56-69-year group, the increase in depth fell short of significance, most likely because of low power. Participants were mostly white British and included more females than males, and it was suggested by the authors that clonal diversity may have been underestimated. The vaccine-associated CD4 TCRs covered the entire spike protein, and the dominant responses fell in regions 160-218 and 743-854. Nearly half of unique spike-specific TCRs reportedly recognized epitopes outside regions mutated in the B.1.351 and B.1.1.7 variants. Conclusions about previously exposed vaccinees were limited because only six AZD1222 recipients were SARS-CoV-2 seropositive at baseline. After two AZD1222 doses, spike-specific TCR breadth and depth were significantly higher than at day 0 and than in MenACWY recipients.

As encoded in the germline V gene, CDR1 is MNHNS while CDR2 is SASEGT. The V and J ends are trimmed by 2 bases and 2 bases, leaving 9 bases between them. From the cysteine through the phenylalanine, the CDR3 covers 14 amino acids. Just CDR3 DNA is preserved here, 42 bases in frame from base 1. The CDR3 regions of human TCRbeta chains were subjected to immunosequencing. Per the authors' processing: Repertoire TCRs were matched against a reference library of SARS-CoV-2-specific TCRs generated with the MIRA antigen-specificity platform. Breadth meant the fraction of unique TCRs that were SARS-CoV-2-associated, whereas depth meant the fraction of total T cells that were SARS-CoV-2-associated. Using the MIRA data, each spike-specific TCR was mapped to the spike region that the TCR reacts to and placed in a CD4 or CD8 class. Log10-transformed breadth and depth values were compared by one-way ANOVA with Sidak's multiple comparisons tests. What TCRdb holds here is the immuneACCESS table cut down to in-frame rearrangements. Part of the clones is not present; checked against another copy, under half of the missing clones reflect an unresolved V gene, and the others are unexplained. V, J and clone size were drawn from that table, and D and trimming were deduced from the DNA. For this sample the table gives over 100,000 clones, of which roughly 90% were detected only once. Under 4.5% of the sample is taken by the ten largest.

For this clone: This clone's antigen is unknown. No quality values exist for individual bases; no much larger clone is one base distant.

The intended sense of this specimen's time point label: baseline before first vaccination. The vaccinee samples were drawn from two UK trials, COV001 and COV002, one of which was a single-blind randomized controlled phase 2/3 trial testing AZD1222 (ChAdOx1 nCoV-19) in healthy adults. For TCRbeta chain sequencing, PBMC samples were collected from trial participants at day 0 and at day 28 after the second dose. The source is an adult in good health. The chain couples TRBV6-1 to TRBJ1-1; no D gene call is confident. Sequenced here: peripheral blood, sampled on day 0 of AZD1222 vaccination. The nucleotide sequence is TGTGCCAGCAGTGAACAGCCCGTTAACACTGAAGCTTTCTTT. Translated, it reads CASSEQPVNTEAFF.